This is a list of T cell receptor beta chains from one sample in a study of blood T cell repertoires in COVID-19. Assay: immunoSEQ multiplex PCR; the TCRdb copy retains only in-frame clones and omits some. The sample consists of around 94,000 clones, approximately 86% of them appearing once. The sequencing sample was made of peripheral blood. These receptors all come from an elderly man with acute or convalescent COVID-19. Each CDR3 is given with its conserved first and last residue. D genes are given only for firm matches. Clone size is given for some rows only: seen once, a few or many times, or a class if the clone is expanded.

d_gene: TRBD2; j_gene: TRBJ2-5; v_gene: TRBV6-5; abundance: -; CDR3nt: TGTGCCAGCAGTTTGGGACTAGCCGTCGAGACCCAGTACTTC; CDR3aa: CASSLGLAVETQYF
d_gene: TRBD2; j_gene: TRBJ2-2; v_gene: TRBV29-1; abundance: -; CDR3nt: TGCAGCGTGCGACTAGCGGGAGCCGGGGAGCTGTTTTTT; CDR3aa: CSVRLAGAGELFF
d_gene: TRBD2; j_gene: TRBJ2-1; v_gene: TRBV28; abundance: -; CDR3nt: TGTGCCAGCAGTGATCCCAGCGGGAGTAACCTAAATGGTGAGCAGTTCTTC; CDR3aa: CASSDPSGSNLNGEQFF
d_gene: TRBD1; j_gene: TRBJ1-1; v_gene: TRBV5-1; abundance: -; CDR3nt: TGCGCCAGCAGCCCCACAGGGGACACTGAAGCTTTCTTT; CDR3aa: CASSPTGDTEAFF
d_gene: TRBD1; j_gene: TRBJ1-4; v_gene: TRBV19; abundance: -; CDR3nt: TGTGCCACGAAAAAGGGGGACAGGGGAGAAAAACTGTTTTTT; CDR3aa: CATKKGDRGEKLFF
d_gene: -; j_gene: TRBJ2-7; v_gene: TRBV27; abundance: -; CDR3nt: TGTGCCAGCAGTTTGCAGGGGACCTACGAGCAGTACTTC; CDR3aa: CASSLQGTYEQYF
d_gene: TRBD1; j_gene: TRBJ2-5; v_gene: TRBV25-1; abundance: -; CDR3nt: TGTGCCAGCAGTGCCCGACAGGGGTCGAGCGGAGAGACCCAGTACTTC; CDR3aa: CASSARQGSSGETQYF
d_gene: -; j_gene: TRBJ2-4; v_gene: TRBV27; abundance: -; CDR3nt: TGTGCCAGCAGTCCCCTGGGGGAGGCGCGGAACATTCAGTACTTC; CDR3aa: CASSPLGEARNIQYF
d_gene: TRBD1; j_gene: TRBJ2-7; v_gene: TRBV4-3; abundance: -; CDR3nt: TGCGCCAGCAGCCAAGAAGGACAGGGGGCAAGGGAGCAGTACTTC; CDR3aa: CASSQEGQGAREQYF
d_gene: TRBD1; j_gene: TRBJ2-7; v_gene: TRBV27; abundance: -; CDR3nt: TGTGCCAGCAGAAAAGGGACAGGCTACGAGCAGTACTTC; CDR3aa: CASRKGTGYEQYF
d_gene: -; j_gene: TRBJ1-2; v_gene: TRBV28; abundance: -; CDR3nt: TGTGCCAGCAAACAGGGCCCGGTCCACGGCTACACCTTC; CDR3aa: CASKQGPVHGYTF
d_gene: TRBD2; j_gene: TRBJ2-7; v_gene: TRBV5-1; abundance: -; CDR3nt: TGCGCCAGCAGCTTGGGGACTAGCGCCTATGGGACTTCCGAGCAGTACTTC; CDR3aa: CASSLGTSAYGTSEQYF
d_gene: TRBD2; j_gene: TRBJ2-1; v_gene: TRBV4-1; abundance: -; CDR3nt: TGCGCCAGCAGCCAAGTTATAGGACTAGCGGGTGAGCAGTTCTTC; CDR3aa: CASSQVIGLAGEQFF
d_gene: -; j_gene: TRBJ1-2; v_gene: TRBV5-6; abundance: once; CDR3nt: TGTGCCAGCAGCTTGGCCGTGCAGGGGAAGGATGGCTACACCTTC; CDR3aa: CASSLAVQGKDGYTF
d_gene: TRBD1; j_gene: TRBJ2-1; v_gene: TRBV18; abundance: -; CDR3nt: TGTGCCAGCTCCGGGACAGGAAGTTCGTACAATGAGCAGTTCTTC; CDR3aa: CASSGTGSSYNEQFF
d_gene: TRBD1; j_gene: TRBJ2-1; v_gene: TRBV24-1; abundance: -; CDR3nt: TGTGCCACCGGGACAGGGAGCTCCTACAATGAGCAGTTCTTC; CDR3aa: CATGTGSSYNEQFF
d_gene: TRBD2; j_gene: TRBJ2-1; v_gene: TRBV5-1; abundance: -; CDR3nt: TGCGCCAGCAGCCTCCTAGCGGGAGCTCACAATGAGCAGTTCTTC; CDR3aa: CASSLLAGAHNEQFF
d_gene: -; j_gene: TRBJ2-2; v_gene: TRBV5-4; abundance: -; CDR3nt: TGTGCCAGCAGCTTGGCGGGGAGCTGGACCGGGGAGCTGTTTTTT; CDR3aa: CASSLAGSWTGELFF
d_gene: -; j_gene: TRBJ2-3; v_gene: TRBV19; abundance: few; CDR3nt: TGTGCCAGTAGCACAGGGAAGGGGGATACGCAGTATTTT; CDR3aa: CASSTGKGDTQYF
d_gene: -; j_gene: TRBJ2-7; v_gene: TRBV28; abundance: -; CDR3nt: TGTGCCAGCAGACTCGGGGGAGGCCAACATAAGGAGCAGTACTTC; CDR3aa: CASRLGGGQHKEQYF
d_gene: TRBD2; j_gene: TRBJ2-3; v_gene: TRBV5-1; abundance: -; CDR3nt: TGCGCCAGCAGCTCCCCGGCGGCTAGCGGGAGTCGAACAGATACGCAGTATTTT; CDR3aa: CASSSPAASGSRTDTQYF
d_gene: TRBD1; j_gene: TRBJ2-1; v_gene: TRBV27; abundance: once; CDR3nt: TGTGCCAGCAGTCCCCAGGGGGCGACGCTAGGCAATGAGCAGTTCTTC; CDR3aa: CASSPQGATLGNEQFF
d_gene: -; j_gene: TRBJ1-3; v_gene: TRBV11-2; abundance: -; CDR3nt: TGTGCCAGCAGTACCCCTAAGGGGGGAAACACCATATATTTT; CDR3aa: CASSTPKGGNTIYF
d_gene: -; j_gene: TRBJ1-4; v_gene: TRBV19; abundance: -; CDR3nt: TGTGCCAGTAGCCCGCCAGGGTTTAATGAAAAACTGTTTTTT; CDR3aa: CASSPPGFNEKLFF
d_gene: -; j_gene: TRBJ2-2; v_gene: TRBV7-9; abundance: -; CDR3nt: TGTGCCAGCAGCTTGTACGGGGTCACCGGGGAGCTGTTTTTT; CDR3aa: CASSLYGVTGELFF
d_gene: TRBD2; j_gene: TRBJ2-1; v_gene: TRBV3-1/TRBV3-2; abundance: -; CDR3nt: TGTGCCAGCAGCCAAGAACGCCTAGCGGGAGTAAATGAGCAGTTCTTC; CDR3aa: CASSQERLAGVNEQFF
d_gene: -; j_gene: TRBJ2-1; v_gene: TRBV21-1; abundance: -; CDR3nt: TGTGCCAGCAGCTCCCGGACTAGCGGGAGCTCCTACAATGAGCAGTTCTTC; CDR3aa: CASSSRTSGSSYNEQFF
d_gene: TRBD1; j_gene: TRBJ2-6; v_gene: TRBV7-8; abundance: -; CDR3nt: TGTGCCAGCAGCATTGGACAGGGGGCTCCCACTGGGGCCAACGTCCTGACTTTC; CDR3aa: CASSIGQGAPTGANVLTF
d_gene: -; j_gene: TRBJ2-3; v_gene: TRBV19; abundance: -; CDR3nt: TGTGCCAGTAGCGTCCTTTTGCTATCTCTTTCTAGCACAGATACGCAGTATTTT; CDR3aa: CASSVLLLSLSSTDTQYF
d_gene: TRBD2; j_gene: TRBJ2-1; v_gene: TRBV30; abundance: once; CDR3nt: TGTGCCTGGACCCTAGCGGTAGACAATGAGCAGTTCTTC; CDR3aa: CAWTLAVDNEQFF
d_gene: -; j_gene: TRBJ2-7; v_gene: TRBV20-1; abundance: -; CDR3nt: TGCAGTGCTACCAAGTTGCGCGAGCAGTACTTC; CDR3aa: CSATKLREQYF
d_gene: TRBD1; j_gene: TRBJ1-2; v_gene: TRBV7-2; abundance: -; CDR3nt: TGTGCCAGCAGCCGCACGGGACAGGGGTCCTATGGCTACACCTTC; CDR3aa: CASSRTGQGSYGYTF
d_gene: TRBD2; j_gene: TRBJ2-3; v_gene: TRBV29-1; abundance: -; CDR3nt: TGCAGCGTTGACGAGGGACTAGCGGGAACAGATACGCAGTATTTT; CDR3aa: CSVDEGLAGTDTQYF
d_gene: TRBD2; j_gene: TRBJ2-1; v_gene: TRBV27; abundance: -; CDR3nt: TGTGCCAGCAGTTCGGGACTAGCGGGAGATGAGCAGTTCTTC; CDR3aa: CASSSGLAGDEQFF
d_gene: TRBD1; j_gene: TRBJ2-2; v_gene: TRBV5-4; abundance: few; CDR3nt: TGTGCCAGCAGCTCACAGGGGGCGCGGGCCGGGGAGCTGTTTTTT; CDR3aa: CASSSQGARAGELFF
d_gene: TRBD2; j_gene: TRBJ2-3; v_gene: TRBV3-1/TRBV3-2; abundance: -; CDR3nt: TGTGCCAGCAGCCAAGATTGGAGCGGGAGGCGAGATACGCAGTATTTT; CDR3aa: CASSQDWSGRRDTQYF
d_gene: TRBD2; j_gene: TRBJ2-1; v_gene: TRBV29-1; abundance: once; CDR3nt: TGCAGCGTCGATACTAGCGGCGTATACAATGAGCAGTTCTTC; CDR3aa: CSVDTSGVYNEQFF
d_gene: TRBD1; j_gene: TRBJ1-1; v_gene: TRBV12-3/TRBV12-4; abundance: -; CDR3nt: TGTGCCAGCAGTTTAGACGAGGGGGCACTGGCTTTCTTT; CDR3aa: CASSLDEGALAFF
d_gene: -; j_gene: TRBJ1-1; v_gene: TRBV28; abundance: -; CDR3nt: TGTGCCAGCAGTACGGGACTCCAAGGCGCAGCTTTCTTT; CDR3aa: CASSTGLQGAAFF
d_gene: -; j_gene: TRBJ1-6; v_gene: TRBV3-1/TRBV3-2; abundance: -; CDR3nt: TGTGCCAGCAGCAAATTTGGCGGACAGATTAATTCACCCCTCCACTTT; CDR3aa: CASSKFGGQINSPLHF
d_gene: -; j_gene: TRBJ1-3; v_gene: TRBV28; abundance: -; CDR3nt: TGTGCCAGCAGAAACCAGCGATCTGGAAACACCATATATTTT; CDR3aa: CASRNQRSGNTIYF
d_gene: TRBD2; j_gene: TRBJ2-3; v_gene: TRBV7-6; abundance: once; CDR3nt: TGTGCCAGCAGCTTACGGGGAGGCGGGAGTGGGGATACGCAGTATTTT; CDR3aa: CASSLRGGGSGDTQYF
d_gene: TRBD1; j_gene: TRBJ2-7; v_gene: TRBV5-1; abundance: -; CDR3nt: TGCGCCAGCAGCTTGGCGGGGACAGGATTTGGCGAGCAGTACTTC; CDR3aa: CASSLAGTGFGEQYF
d_gene: -; j_gene: TRBJ2-3; v_gene: TRBV27; abundance: -; CDR3nt: TGTGCCAGCAGTGCGAGGACTGGTAAGGATACGCAGTATTTT; CDR3aa: CASSARTGKDTQYF
d_gene: TRBD2; j_gene: TRBJ2-7; v_gene: TRBV5-4; abundance: -; CDR3nt: TGTGCCAGCAGGTTTCAGGACGGGAGGGCCGCCGAGCAGTACTTC; CDR3aa: CASRFQDGRAAEQYF
d_gene: TRBD2; j_gene: TRBJ2-5; v_gene: TRBV29-1; abundance: -; CDR3nt: TGCAGCGTTTCCCCGGGGACTAGCGGGATAGAGACCCAGTACTTC; CDR3aa: CSVSPGTSGIETQYF
d_gene: -; j_gene: TRBJ2-7; v_gene: TRBV19; abundance: once; CDR3nt: TGTGCCAGTAGTGACATTAAAAGCTCCTACGAGCAGTACTTC; CDR3aa: CASSDIKSSYEQYF
d_gene: TRBD2; j_gene: TRBJ2-1; v_gene: TRBV28; abundance: -; CDR3nt: TGTGCCAGCAGTTTAACTAGCGGGAGGGCCGGGAAGTTCTTC; CDR3aa: CASSLTSGRAGKFF
d_gene: TRBD1; j_gene: TRBJ1-3; v_gene: TRBV5-1; abundance: -; CDR3nt: TGCGCCAGCAGCACAGGGGACGTTGGAAACACCATATATTTT; CDR3aa: CASSTGDVGNTIYF
d_gene: TRBD1; j_gene: TRBJ2-7; v_gene: TRBV19; abundance: -; CDR3nt: TGTGCCAGTAGTGCCGGACAGGGGATCTCCTACGAGCAGTACTTC; CDR3aa: CASSAGQGISYEQYF
d_gene: -; j_gene: TRBJ2-1; v_gene: TRBV4-3; abundance: once; CDR3nt: TGCGCCAGCAGCCAAGAGGGTGGGTTCGGGAGCACAAATGAGCAGTTCTTC; CDR3aa: CASSQEGGFGSTNEQFF
d_gene: -; j_gene: TRBJ1-2; v_gene: TRBV19; abundance: -; CDR3nt: TGTGCCAGTAGTATCACCCTTAACAGGGCCTATGGCTACACCTTC; CDR3aa: CASSITLNRAYGYTF
d_gene: TRBD2; j_gene: TRBJ2-7; v_gene: TRBV11-2; abundance: once; CDR3nt: TGTGCCAGCAGCAGAACGGGAGGGCCCTACGAGCAGTACTTC; CDR3aa: CASSRTGGPYEQYF
d_gene: -; j_gene: TRBJ1-2; v_gene: TRBV10-1; abundance: -; CDR3nt: TGCGCCAGCAGTGAGTCGTTAAGGGGGAACTTGAATCAGTATGGCTACACCTTC; CDR3aa: CASSESLRGNLNQYGYTF
d_gene: -; j_gene: TRBJ2-3; v_gene: TRBV5-5; abundance: -; CDR3nt: TGTGCCAGCAGCTTCAGGTTGAAAGGAGATACGCAGTATTTT; CDR3aa: CASSFRLKGDTQYF